This TCR beta chain stems from a study of radiotherapy plus CTLA-4 blockade in lung cancer (dated by TCRdb to about 2018). Turning to the overall study: Among enrolled patients, around 20% had an objective response and 31% reached disease control.

Study-wide conclusions, independent of this receptor: Early dynamic changes in blood T cell clones, together with increased serum interferon-beta after radiation, were reported as the strongest predictors of response. After treatment with radiotherapy and ipilimumab, TCR clones that originated in tumors expanded in peripheral blood.

In this study, focal radiation therapy paired with CTLA-4 blockade (ipilimumab) was tested in patients who had chemo-refractory metastatic non-small-cell lung cancer. Library preparation employed the immunoSEQ multiplex PCR assay. TCRdb stores this immuneACCESS table with in-frame sequences only. Part of the clones is absent; in the studies checked, under half of the shortfall reflects unresolved V genes, and no reason is known for the rest. The sample table contains about 98,000 clones; only one count was recorded for approximately 85% of them. The ten largest clones take up 3% to 4% of the sample. Regarding this clone: Which antigen it targets is not known. Base qualities are missing; no much larger clone stands one base away.

V is cut back by 6 bases and J by 1 base, with 6 bases in the junction unmatched. The cysteine opens and the phenylalanine closes a CDR3 of 15 amino acids. The only DNA kept is the CDR3, 45 bases in frame from the first base. CDR1 and CDR2, looked up from the germline V gene, are MDHEN and SYDVKM. The sequence is built from TRBV28 and TRBJ2-7, with TRBD1 matching 10 junction bases. The TCR originated in a human donor with non-small cell lung cancer who had a partial response to radiotherapy plus ipilimumab. Sequenced here: peripheral blood, sampled from a patient treated with radiotherapy plus ipilimumab. CDR3 sequence: CASSQTGGLSYEQYF. The DNA sequence follows: TGTGCCAGCAGCCAGACAGGGGGCCTTTCCTACGAGCAGTACTTC.